This entry lists 26 T cell receptor beta chains sequenced from one sample in a study of identical twins. One entry per CDR3 protein, called by TCRdb with MiXCR from the 5' RACE reads. The data hold 500,000 or so distinct CDR3 sequences, with about 20% observed a single time. The same data also contributed to another study, on T cells expressing NK-cell markers.

Sequenced sample: CD4+ T cells sorted from blood. These receptors came from a woman aged 18-30 years in good health.

This chain links TRBV20-1 with TRBJ2-7; tentatively, D is TRBD2 (5 bases). The ends were cut back, 4 bases at V and 6 bases at J, with 25 bases in the middle. Germline-derived CDR1 and CDR2 are DFQATT and SNEGSKA (reference sequence). This CDR3 has 16 amino acids. For the CDR3, the DNA is TGCAGTGCTAACCCAACCCCCGGCAGGTCAAGCGGCGAGCAGTACTTC. Translating it yields CSANPTPGRSSGEQYF.

The sample holds a few counts of this clonotype. This chain links TRBV29-1 with TRBJ2-1; 15 nucleotides align to TRBD2. CDR3 length equals 14 residues. V lost 6 bases to trimming and J lost 11 bases; unmatched junction nucleotides: 8. Germline V CDR1 and CDR2: SQVTM, ANQGSEA. The CDR3, as DNA: TGCAGCGTAGAGCGGACTAGCGGGGGGGCTCAGCAGTTCTTC. This translates into CSVERTSGGAQQFF.

The chain employs TRBV5-1 and TRBJ2-1; TRBD2 matches at 13 bases. The germline V gene encodes CDR1 SGHRS and CDR2 YFSETQ. This CDR3 comprises 20 residues. V dropped 2 bases and J dropped 0; count of bases not matched to a gene: 11. The CDR3 nucleotides read TGCGCCAGCAGCTTCAGACTAGCGGGGGGAATCCGTAGCTCCTACAATGAGCAGTTCTTC. This translates into CASSFRLAGGIRSSYNEQFF.

This chain uses TRBV11-2 with TRBJ2-1; TRBD2 agrees at 14 bases. The CDR3 is made up of 20 amino acids. Germline CDR1 is SGHAT and CDR2 is FQNNGV. The V segment lost 5 bases and the J segment 4 bases; nucleotides outside the gene matches: 16. The CDR3 DNA is TGTGCCAGCAGCCCGATCGGTGGGACTAGCGGGAGTCTCCATTACAATGAGCAGTTCTTC. It encodes CASSPIGGTSGSLHYNEQFF.

This clonotype occurred a few times. The chain joins TRBV20-1 to TRBJ2-7; 10 nucleotides line up with TRBD2. V was clipped by 5 bases and J by 5 bases; unmatched bases: 9. Looked up from germline, CDR1 is DFQATT and CDR2 is SNEGSKA (reference sequence). The CDR3 sequence is 14 residues long. The CDR3 reads CSASRSLAGNEQYF. The CDR3 DNA reads TGCAGTGCTTCCCGATCACTAGCGGGGAACGAGCAGTACTTC.

This clonotype was counted between two and nine times. The gene calls are TRBV20-1 and TRBJ2-3, with 9 positions matching TRBD2. This CDR3 comprises 13 residues. Germline V gives CDR1 DFQATT, CDR2 SNEGSKA (reference sequence). CDR3 sequence: CSQTSGNTDTQYF. The DNA of the CDR3 is TGCAGCCAGACTAGCGGCAACACAGATACGCAGTATTTT.

The chain uses TRBV27 and TRBJ2-3; maybe TRBD2 (6 bases). Germline V gene data show CDR1 as MNHEY and CDR2 as SMNVEV (reference sequence). Trimming removed 2 bases from V and 3 bases from J, with 12 bases in between. This CDR3 contains 15 residues. The CDR3 nucleotides are TGTGCCAGCAGTTTACGGGGGTATGGGACAGATACGCAGTATTTT. It specifies CASSLRGYGTDTQYF.

This clonotype was found many times. This chain uses TRBV20-1 with TRBJ2-3, with unresolved D. The CDR3 contains 11 residues. V lost 3 bases and J lost 4, with 5 bases in between. Germline V gene sequence: CDR1 DFQATT, CDR2 SNEGSKA (reference sequence). The CDR3 DNA follows: TGCAGTGCTAGCCCCGCAGATACGCAGTATTTT. Translated, it gives CSASPADTQYF.

There are many counts of this clonotype. The rearrangement uses TRBV5-1 and TRBJ2-1; TRBD1 matches at 10 bases. The CDR3 length is 16 residues. With 1 base clipped from V and 8 bases from J, the junction kept 9 bases outside the gene matches. Germline V gene sequence: CDR1 SGHRS, CDR2 YFSETQ. The CDR3 DNA reads as TGCGCCAGCAGCTTGAGACCGGGACAGGGGAACGATGAGCAGTTCTTC. It yields the protein CASSLRPGQGNDEQFF.

This clonotype came up a few times. The rearrangement uses TRBV20-1 and TRBJ2-6; D tentatively reads TRBD1 or TRBD2 (5 bases each). The CDR3 loop spans 16 amino acids. With 1 base removed from V and 2 bases from J, the gap between germline ends came to 12 bases. The V gene's germline CDR1 is DFQATT and CDR2 SNEGSKA (reference sequence). This CDR3 is CSARGYSGPGANVLTF. DNA of the CDR3: TGCAGTGCTAGAGGGTACTCGGGACCTGGGGCCAACGTCCTGACTTTC.

This rearrangement joins TRBV3-1 to TRBJ2-7; D is uncertain. This CDR3 is built from 12 residues. Germline V CDR1 and CDR2: LGHDT, YNNKEL (reference sequence). Trimming took off 1 base at V and 6 bases at J, with 7 bases between the two ends. For the CDR3, the DNA is TGTGCCAGCAGCCAAGTTGGCTTCGAGCAGTACTTC. This encodes CASSQVGFEQYF.

This clonotype was counted many times. This chain links TRBV30 with TRBJ2-2; 8 positions match TRBD1. V gave up 5 bases and J gave up 14 bases; unmatched junction bases: 1. This CDR3 comprises 9 residues. CDR1 is GTSNPN, CDR2 SVGIG, per germline (reference sequence). This CDR3 is CAWGTGLFF. CDR3 in DNA: TGTGCCTGGGGGACAGGTCTGTTTTTT.

CDR3 region: CASSRQLSARETQYF. The CDR3 bases are TGTGCCAGCAGCCGCCAGCTTTCGGCCCGAGAGACCCAGTACTTC. The chain has TRBV4-2 and TRBJ2-5; D is uncertain. From germline, CDR1 is LGHNA and CDR2 YNFKEQ. Trimming stripped 4 bases from V and 4 bases from J, with 16 bases between. The CDR3 length is 15 residues.

The genes are TRBV2 and TRBJ2-1; possibly TRBD1 for D (6 bases). The V end lost 7 bases, the J end lost 0 bases, and 10 bases lay between the germline ends. Germline V gene lookup returns CDR1 SNHLY and CDR2 FYNNEI. CDR3 size: 14 residues. The CDR3 DNA sequence: TGTGCCAGCACGGCAGGGGACTCCTACAATGAGCAGTTCTTC. This codes for CASTAGDSYNEQFF.

The CDR3 reads CSASGLAGDTQYF. The CDR3 DNA sequence: TGCAGTGCATCGGGACTAGCGGGAGATACGCAGTATTTT. The chain employs TRBV20-1 and TRBJ2-3, with 12 bases aligning to TRBD2. The CDR3 consists of 13 residues. Trimming took 6 bases from V and 5 from J; bases not matched to a gene: 3. The V gene's germline CDR1 is DFQATT and CDR2 SNEGSKA (reference sequence).

This clonotype was recorded a few times. This chain connects TRBV7-2 to TRBJ2-5, with TRBD2 matching over 7 bases. The CDR3 loop spans 13 amino acids. V lost 5 bases, J lost 3 bases, and 3 bases stayed unmatched. Germline lookup yields CDR1 SGHTA and CDR2 FQGNSA. The CDR3 DNA sequence: TGTGCCAGCAGCGGGGGACTAAAAGAGACCCAGTACTTC. Amino acids: CASSGGLKETQYF.

The V and J genes are TRBV28 and TRBJ2-1, with 11 bases that match TRBD2. CDR1 is MDHEN and CDR2 is SYDVKM in the germline V gene. This CDR3 is built from 16 residues. The V gene end was trimmed by 2 bases and the J gene end by 2 bases; junction bases not matched to a gene: 2. DNA of the CDR3: TGTGCCAGCAGTTTAACACTAGCGGGGGCCTACAATGAGCAGTTCTTC. Its translation is CASSLTLAGAYNEQFF.

This clonotype was detected only a few times. V is TRBV6-2 or TRBV6-3 and J is TRBJ1-1; D gene ambiguous. V lost 0 bases and J 1 base, leaving 6 bases between the germline ends. CDR1 MNHEY and CDR2 SVGEGT come from the germline V gene. The CDR3 spans 14 residues. CDR3 in amino acids: CASSYSNRNTEAFF. The CDR3, as DNA: TGTGCCAGCAGTTACTCGAACAGGAACACTGAAGCTTTCTTT.

The rearrangement joins TRBV6-1 to TRBJ2-5; D gene uncertain. Trimming pared 5 bases from V and 2 bases from J, leaving 12 bases between. The CDR3 loop spans 14 amino acids. Germline CDR1 is MNHNS and CDR2 is SASEGT. The CDR3, as DNA: TGTGCCAGCAGTCAATGGTTGAGACAAGAGACCCAGTACTTC. It translates to CASSQWLRQETQYF.

CDR3 amino acids: CASTGGSSNEQFF. The CDR3 bases are TGTGCCAGCACAGGCGGGAGTTCCAATGAGCAGTTCTTC. The chain has TRBV14 and TRBJ2-1, with 7 bases that match TRBD2. V gave up 7 bases and J gave up 6 bases; unmatched junction bases: 6. This CDR3 has 13 amino acids. Per the germline V gene, CDR1 is SGHDN and CDR2 is FVKESK. Using reference TRBV14 and TRBJ2-1 for the parts outside the CDR3, the full variable domain is EAGVTQFPSHSVIEKGQTVTLRCDPISGHDNLYWYRRVMGKEIKFLLHFVKESKQDESGMPNNRFLAERTGGTYSTLKVQPAELEDSGVYFCASTGGSSNEQFFGPGTRLTVL.

This chain uses TRBV5-5 with TRBJ2-7, with D possibly being TRBD1 (6 bases). The germline V gene has CDR1 SGHKS and CDR2 YYEKEE (reference sequence). The CDR3 covers 15 residues. Trimming stripped 4 bases from V and 5 bases from J, with 19 bases between. The chain's CDR3 is CASSPQPTGRNEQYF. The CDR3, as DNA: TGTGCCAGCAGCCCCCAACCGACAGGTCGCAACGAGCAGTACTTC.

The chain employs TRBV25-1 and TRBJ2-1; 8 nucleotides align to TRBD1. Losses at the gene ends were 3 bases for V and 9 bases for J; bases not matched to a gene: 7. CDR3 length: 14 residues. In germline, CDR1 is MGHDK, CDR2 SYGVNS. The CDR3 here is CASSEQGAYSEQFF. In nucleotides, the CDR3 is TGTGCCAGCAGTGAGCAGGGGGCTTATAGTGAGCAGTTCTTC.

This clonotype was seen only a few times. The chain combines TRBV12-3 or TRBV12-4 with TRBJ2-7; D is possibly TRBD1 or TRBD2 (5 bases each). Trimming removed 1 base from V and 3 bases from J, with 16 bases in between. This CDR3 is built from 16 residues. The CDR3 spells CASSLVGASMDYEQYF. In DNA form, the CDR3 reads TGTGCCAGCAGTTTAGTCGGGGCTTCCATGGACTACGAGCAGTACTTC.

This clonotype showed up many times. The J gene is TRBJ2-1, the V gene TRBV12-3 or TRBV12-4, with D unresolved. Trimming shortened V by 0 bases and J by 7 bases, and 7 bases separated the two germline ends. The CDR3 spans 13 residues. The chain's CDR3 is CASSLASSNEQFF. In DNA, the CDR3 is TGTGCCAGCAGTTTAGCCTCCTCTAATGAGCAGTTCTTC.

The CDR3: CASSYYKAGGYTF. In nucleotides, the CDR3 is TGTGCCAGCAGTTACTACAAGGCAGGTGGCTACACCTTC. V usage is TRBV6-5 and J usage is TRBJ1-2, with D unclear. V was shortened by 1 base and J by 7 bases, with 10 bases between the two germline ends. The CDR3 sequence is 13 residues long. CDR1 and CDR2 (germline): MNHEY, SVGAGI.

The chain joins TRBV6-2 or TRBV6-3 to TRBJ2-5; a weak D match, TRBD2 (6 bases). Trimming removed 11 bases at V and 3 bases at J, with 16 bases between. CDR1 MNHEY and CDR2 SVGEGT come from the germline V gene. The CDR3 is 13 residues long. CDR3 amino acids: CAARRDAEETQYF. As DNA, the CDR3 is TGTGCCGCCCGGCGGGACGCAGAAGAGACCCAGTACTTC.